Below are 23 T cell receptor gamma chains sequenced from a single sample in a study of gamma-delta chains in newborns, infants, children. TCRdb re-identified clones in the reads via CATT. This repertoire shows roughly 1,700 gamma-chain clones, roughly 12% found once; its top ten account for 49%. Sequenced material: blood. These receptors were collected from a child who was a newborn, infant or young child, either healthy, febrile or measles-vaccinated (not recorded which).

This clone is labeled medium-sized (0.01 to 0.1%). The identical CDR3 is also encoded by other nucleotide sequences in the sample. The chain carries TRGV9 and TRGJP. Trimming removed 2 bases from V and 9 bases from J; junction bases left unmatched: 7. The CDR3 is 16 residues long. Germline-derived CDR1 and CDR2 are GITISATS and ISYDGTV (reference sequence). Here the CDR3 reads CALWEALGLGKKIKVF. The DNA for the CDR3 is TGTGCCTTGTGGGAGGCCCTAGGGTTGGGCAAAAAAATCAAGGTATTT.

The sample holds a few counts of this clone. The same CDR3 can be traced to other DNA sequences in this sample. The chain couples TRGV9 to TRGJP. V lost 4 bases and J lost 4; bases outside the gene matches: 4. Germline-derived CDR1 and CDR2 are GITISATS and ISYDGTV (reference sequence). The CDR3 sequence is 16 residues long. CDR3 residues: CALWDSQELGKKIKVF. The CDR3 coding sequence is TGTGCCTTGTGGGATTCACAAGAGTTGGGCAAAAAAATCAAGGTATTT.

The chain employs TRGV9 and TRGJP. The CDR3 runs 18 residues. The junction had 6 bases not matched to a gene; V was cut back by 2 bases and J by 2 bases. CDR1 is GITISATS, CDR2 ISYDGTV, per germline (reference sequence). Here the CDR3 reads CALWEATRQELGKKIKVF. The CDR3, as DNA: TGTGCCTTGTGGGAGGCGACGAGGCAAGAGTTGGGCAAAAAAATCAAGGTATTT.

This clone is medium-sized (0.01 to 0.1%) within its sample. The chain combines TRGV9 with TRGJP. This CDR3 has 15 residues. Losses at the gene ends were 2 bases for V and 10 bases for J; bases not matched to a gene: 5. Germline V gene lookup returns CDR1 GITISATS and CDR2 ISYDGTV (reference sequence). CDR3: CALWEGLLGKKIKVF. In DNA form, the CDR3 reads TGTGCCTTGTGGGAGGGACTATTGGGCAAAAAAATCAAGGTATTT.

This clone came up a few times. Mismatch with germline at one junction end may stem from a read error. The J gene is TRGJP, the V gene TRGV9. Per the germline V gene, CDR1 is GITISATS and CDR2 is ISYDGTV (reference sequence). The CDR3 is 17 amino acids. CDR3 residues: CASWEVQSELGKKIKVF. DNA for the CDR3: TGTGCCTCGTGGGAGGTGCAATCAGAGTTGGGCAAAAAAATCAAGGTATTT.

A word on this clone: The junction departs from germline at one end; a sequencing error may be responsible. The same CDR3 arises from other DNA sequences in this sample as well. The V and J genes are TRGV9 and TRGJP. This CDR3 has 17 residues. From germline, CDR1 is GITISATS and CDR2 ISYDGTV (reference sequence). In nucleotides, the CDR3 is TGTGCCCTGTGGGAGGTGGCACAAGAGTTGGGCAAAAAAATCAAGGTATTT. Translated, it gives CALWEVAQELGKKIKVF.

Points on this clone: One junction end disagrees with the germline gene, perhaps due to a read error. J is TRGJP and V is TRGV9. In germline, CDR1 is GITISATS, CDR2 ISYDGTV (reference sequence). This CDR3 region has 16 residues. CDR3 in DNA: TGTGCCTTGTGGGATCAACAAGAGTTGAGCAAAAAAATCAAGGTATTT. Its translation: CALWDQQELSKKIKVF.

As for this clone: This may come from a read error, since a much larger clone is one base off. Additional DNA sequences in this sample encode the identical CDR3. The V call is TRGV9, the J call TRGJP. The germline gives CDR1 GITISATS, CDR2 ISYDGTV (reference sequence). Trimming at V came to 1 base and at J to 3 bases, leaving 3 bases not matched to a gene. The CDR3 length is 17 residues. CDR3 loop: CALWEVQQELGKKIKVF. For the CDR3, the DNA is TGTGCCTTGTGGGAGGTCCAGCAAGAGTTGGGCAAAAAAATCAAGGTATTT.

This clone was seen a few times. This DNA's translation and the protein TCRdb lists, from a much larger clone, do not match at residue 11, likely due to a read error; the protein shown is translated from the DNA. J is TRGJP and V is TRGV9. Germline CDR1 is GITISATS and CDR2 is ISYDGTV (reference sequence). This CDR3 region has 16 residues. In DNA form, the CDR3 reads TGTGCCTTGTGGGAGATCCAAGAGTTGGGCAGAAAAATCAAGGTATTT. Amino acids: CALWEIQELGRKIKVF.

This clone was counted a few times. A far larger clone differs by one base, so this is likely a read error. Other DNA sequences of this sample code for an identical CDR3. The chain carries TRGV9 and TRGJP. The length of the CDR3 is 14 residues. CDR1 is GITISATS, CDR2 ISYDGTV, per germline (reference sequence). The CDR3, as DNA: TGCGCCTTGTGGCAAGAGTTGGGCAAAAAAATCAAGGTATTT. Its translation is CALWQELGKKIKVF.

In its sample, this clone is large (0.1 to 1%). This probably arose from a read error, given a far larger clone one base away. Other nucleotide sequences in the sample specify the same CDR3. This chain connects TRGV9 to TRGJP. Per germline, CDR1 GITISATS and CDR2 ISYDGTV (reference sequence). The CDR3 covers 16 residues. V was clipped by 2 bases and J by 2 bases; unmatched bases: 0. The CDR3: CALWEGQELGKKIKVF. The CDR3 DNA follows: TGTGCCTTGTGGGAGGGGCAAGAGTTGGGCAAAAAAATCAAGGTATTT.

By proportion, this clone is large. With a far larger clone one base away, a read error is the likely cause. Additional DNA sequences in this sample encode the identical CDR3. The chain carries TRGV9 and TRGJP. The length of the CDR3 is 16 residues. Germline values: CDR1 GITISATS, CDR2 ISYDGTV (reference sequence). This chain's CDR3 is CALWEVQGLGKKIKVF. CDR3 coding DNA: TGTGCCTTGTGGGAGGTGCAAGGGTTGGGCAAAAAAATCAAGGTATTT.

Only a few counts were recorded for this clone. The chain carries TRGV4 and TRGJP. Germline loops: CDR1 EGSTGY, CDR2 YDSYTSSV. The CDR3 totals 17 residues. The V gene end was trimmed by 0 bases and the J gene end by 7 bases; junction bases not matched to a gene: 6. The CDR3 DNA reads as TGTGCCACCTGGGATGGGAGGGGGGAGTTGGGCAAAAAAATCAAGGTATTT. Its translation is CATWDGRGELGKKIKVF.

By share of the sample, this clone is large. A far larger clone is off by one base, so a read error is likely. Other nucleotide sequences from this sample produce the same CDR3. V usage is TRGV9 and J usage is TRGJP. Germline CDR1 GITISATS, CDR2 ISYDGTV (reference sequence). The J segment lost 5 bases and the V segment lost 0 bases, leaving 1 base of the junction unmatched. The CDR3 is made up of 16 amino acids. The CDR3 DNA sequence: TGTGCCTTGTGGGAGGTGGAAGAGTTGGGCAAAAAAATCAAGGTATTT. Amino acids: CALWEVEELGKKIKVF.

This clone is labeled as medium-sized. The same CDR3 arises from other DNA sequences in this sample as well. The chain employs TRGV9 and TRGJP. This CDR3 is 17 amino acids long. V lost 0 bases and J lost 7; bases outside the gene matches: 6. CDR1 is GITISATS, CDR2 ISYDGTV, per germline (reference sequence). The CDR3 coding sequence is TGTGCCTTGTGGGAGGTGTCTGGTGAGTTGGGCAAAAAAATCAAGGTATTT. Its protein is CALWEVSGELGKKIKVF.

As regards this clone: This may come from a read error, since a much larger clone is one base off. The chain is built from TRGV9 and TRGJP. Looked up from germline, CDR1 is GITISATS and CDR2 is ISYDGTV (reference sequence). The CDR3 is 17 residues long. The CDR3 spells CASWEVRWELGKKIKVF. DNA for the CDR3: TGTGCCTCGTGGGAGGTGCGATGGGAGTTGGGCAAAAAAATCAAGGTATTT.

By its share, this clone is medium-sized. Other DNA sequences in this specimen translate into the identical CDR3. The rearrangement uses TRGV9 and TRGJP. Germline CDR1 is GITISATS and CDR2 is ISYDGTV (reference sequence). The V gene end was trimmed by 4 bases and the J gene end by 9 bases; junction bases not matched to a gene: 9. The CDR3 contains 16 residues. CDR3 nucleotide sequence: TGTGCCTTGTGGGACGTACCTGGGTTGGGCAAAAAAATCAAGGTATTT. It codes for CALWDVPGLGKKIKVF.

This clone was counted a few times. Germline is not matched at one junction end, which may reflect a read error. Other DNA sequences from this sample encode an identical CDR3 as well. The rearrangement uses TRGV9 and TRGJP. The CDR3 has 17 amino acids. CDR1 GITISATS and CDR2 ISYDGTV come from the germline V gene (reference sequence). The CDR3 sequence is CALWEVIRELGKKIKVF. In nucleotides, the CDR3 is TGTGCCTTGTGGGAGGTGATCAGAGAGTTGGGCAAAAAGATCAAGGTATTT.

This clone turned up a few times. There is a difference at residue 11 between the TCRdb protein and the DNA translation, so the protein given here was translated from the DNA. DNA of the CDR3: TGTGCCTTGTGGGAGTTGAAGTTGGGCAAAGAAATCAAGGTATTT. This sequence encodes CALWELKLGKEIKVF. The genes are TRGV9 and TRGJP. The CDR3 consists of 15 residues. CDR1 GITISATS and CDR2 ISYDGTV come from the germline V gene (reference sequence).

Comments on this clone: This DNA translates differently at residue 5 from the TCRdb protein, which is that of a much larger clone; a read error is likely, and the protein shown is the DNA's own translation. The V gene is TRGV9, the J gene TRGJP. J was trimmed by 4 bases and V by 4 bases; bases with no gene match: 4. Germline CDR1 reads GITISATS; CDR2 reads ISYDGTV (reference sequence). The CDR3 totals 16 residues. The CDR3 DNA reads TGTGCCTTGTGGGACGAACAAGAGTTGGGCAAAAAAATCAAGGTATTT. Encoded protein: CALWDEQELGKKIKVF.

Only a few counts were recorded for this clone. This chain connects TRGV9 to TRGJ1 or TRGJ2. The CDR3 has 11 residues. Trimming took 6 bases from V and 6 from J; bases not matched to a gene: 5. Germline lookup yields CDR1 GITISATS and CDR2 ISYDGTV (reference sequence). The CDR3 loop reads CALWYRYKKLF. The CDR3 DNA is TGTGCCTTGTGGTATCGTTATAAGAAACTCTTT.

This clone is medium-sized in the sample. The mismatch at residue 5 between this DNA's translation and the TCRdb protein of a much larger clone likely reflects a read error; the protein shown is translated from the DNA. Other DNA sequences from this sample encode an identical CDR3 as well. The rearrangement joins TRGV9 to TRGJP. Unmatched junction bases numbered 4, after V lost 4 bases and J lost 4 bases. CDR3 length equals 16 residues. Germline CDR1 reads GITISATS; CDR2 reads ISYDGTV (reference sequence). CDR3 DNA sequence: TGTGCCTTGTGGGACGCTCAAGAGTTGGGCAAAAAAATCAAGGTATTT. Its translation: CALWDAQELGKKIKVF.

This clone is labeled as medium-sized. Other DNA sequences in the same sample also yield this CDR3. The chain links TRGV9 to TRGJP. V trimming: 5 bases; J trimming: 3 bases; junction bases outside the gene matches: 4. CDR3 length: 16 amino acids. The germline gives CDR1 GITISATS, CDR2 ISYDGTV (reference sequence). CDR3 sequence: CALWVLQELGKKIKVF. The CDR3 DNA follows: TGTGCCTTGTGGGTGTTGCAAGAGTTGGGCAAAAAAATCAAGGTATTT.